What follows is one T cell receptor (beta chain) and its context. The data originate from a study of blood T cell repertoires in COVID-19. Libraries were prepared by immunoSEQ multiplex PCR; TCRdb keeps only in-frame clonotypes and omits some of them. The table shows about 270,000 clones, with roughly 88% occurring only once. The CDR3 extends over 14 amino acids. V trimming: 5 bases; J trimming: 2 bases; junction bases outside the gene matches: 4. Germline CDR1 reads MNHNY; CDR2 reads SVGAGI (reference sequence). This sequence joins TRBV6-6 and TRBJ2-7, with TRBD2 matching over 9 bases. Specimen: PBMCs or T cells enriched from blood (not recorded which). This TCR came from a woman in her thirties or forties with acute COVID-19. The CDR3 region is CASSRAGGTYEQYF. The CDR3 DNA sequence: TGTGCCAGCAGTAGAGCGGGGGGAACCTACGAGCAGTACTTC.